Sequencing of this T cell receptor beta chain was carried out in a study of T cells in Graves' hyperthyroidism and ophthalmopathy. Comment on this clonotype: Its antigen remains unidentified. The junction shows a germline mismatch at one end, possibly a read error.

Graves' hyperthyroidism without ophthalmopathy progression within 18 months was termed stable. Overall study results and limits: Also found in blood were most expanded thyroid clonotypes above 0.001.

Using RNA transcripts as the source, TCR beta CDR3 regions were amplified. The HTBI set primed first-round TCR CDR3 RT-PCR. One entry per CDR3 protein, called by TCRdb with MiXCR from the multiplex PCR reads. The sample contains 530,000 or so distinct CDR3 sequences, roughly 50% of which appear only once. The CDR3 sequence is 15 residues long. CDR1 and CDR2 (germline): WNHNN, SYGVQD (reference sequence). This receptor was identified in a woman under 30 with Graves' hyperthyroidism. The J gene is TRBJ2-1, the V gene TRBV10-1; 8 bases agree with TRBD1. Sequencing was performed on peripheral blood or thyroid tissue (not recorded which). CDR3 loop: CASSSPGTGYNEQFF. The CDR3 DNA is TGTGCCAGCAGTTCCCCCGGGACAGGCTACAATGAGCAGTTCTTC.